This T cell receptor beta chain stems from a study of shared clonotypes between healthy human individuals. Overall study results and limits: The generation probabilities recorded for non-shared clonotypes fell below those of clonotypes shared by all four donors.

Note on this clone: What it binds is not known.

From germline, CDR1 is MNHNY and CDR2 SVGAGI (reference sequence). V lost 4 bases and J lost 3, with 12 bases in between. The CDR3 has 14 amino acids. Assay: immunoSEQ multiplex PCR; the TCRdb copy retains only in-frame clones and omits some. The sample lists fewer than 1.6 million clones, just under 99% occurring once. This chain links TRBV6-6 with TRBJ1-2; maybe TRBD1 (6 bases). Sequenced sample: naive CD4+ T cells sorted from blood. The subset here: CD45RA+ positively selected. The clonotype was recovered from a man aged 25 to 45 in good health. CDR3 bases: TGTGCCAGCAGTTGGGGCAGGGGAGACTATGGCTACACCTTC. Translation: CASSWGRGDYGYTF.